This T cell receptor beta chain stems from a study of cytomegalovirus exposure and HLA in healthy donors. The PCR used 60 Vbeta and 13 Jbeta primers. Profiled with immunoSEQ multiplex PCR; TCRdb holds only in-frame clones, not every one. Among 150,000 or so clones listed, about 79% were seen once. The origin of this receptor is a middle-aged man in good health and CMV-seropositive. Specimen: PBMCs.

This CDR3 is CASSDRGLGINSPLHF. The CDR3 DNA reads as TGTGCCAGCAGTGATAGGGGTCTGGGGATCAATTCACCCCTCCACTTT. The rearrangement uses TRBV6-1 and TRBJ1-6, with D possibly matching TRBD1 (5 bases). There are 16 residues in the CDR3. The V end lost 3 bases, the J end lost 7 bases, and 16 bases lay between the germline ends. In germline, CDR1 is MNHNS, CDR2 SASEGT.